The 23 T cell receptor beta chains reported below all come from one sample, sequenced in a study of blood T cell repertoires in COVID-19. TCRdb's table, derived via immunoSEQ multiplex PCR, lists solely in-frame clones and lacks some. The sample consists of about 200,000 clones, around 88% of them appearing once. Sequenced input: PBMCs or T cells enriched from blood (not recorded which). The receptor source for this set is a man aged 35 to 55 with acute COVID-19.

This clone was counted many times. The chain has TRBV28 and TRBJ2-7; D possibly corresponds to TRBD2 (6 bases). The CDR3 sequence is 17 residues long. Between the trimmed V and J ends, which lost 2 bases and 4 bases, there was a span of 21 bases. The germline gives CDR1 MDHEN, CDR2 SYDVKM. For the CDR3, the DNA is TGTGCCAGCAGTTTAGCGGGATCTGCCCACTTAACGTACGAGCAGTACTTC. Its translation: CASSLAGSAHLTYEQYF. The full variable domain, in which reference TRBV28 and TRBJ2-7 provide the parts outside the CDR3, is DVKVTQSSRYLVKRTGEKVFLECVQDMDHENMFWYRQDPGLGLRLIYFSYDVKMKEKGDIPEGYSVSREKKERFSLILESASTNQTSMYLCASSLAGSAHLTYEQYFGPGTRLTVT.

V usage is TRBV28 and J usage is TRBJ2-1; TRBD2 might be the D (6 bases). CDR1 MDHEN and CDR2 SYDVKM come from the germline V gene. This CDR3 contains 16 residues. V was shortened by 6 bases and J by 5 bases, with 20 bases between the two germline ends. The chain's CDR3 is CASSPYVGGRNNEQFF. For the CDR3, the DNA is TGTGCCAGCAGCCCCTACGTTGGAGGGAGGAACAATGAGCAGTTCTTC.

The V gene is TRBV2, the J gene TRBJ1-1, with D perhaps matching TRBD1 (5 bases). The V gene lost 7 bases and the J gene lost 0 bases, with 12 bases spanning the gap. The CDR3 runs to 14 residues. The germline CDR1 and CDR2 sequences are SNHLY and FYNNEI. The CDR3 bases are TGTGCCAGCATTACCGACAGCATGAACACTGAAGCTTTCTTT. This sequence encodes CASITDSMNTEAFF.

V gene TRBV7-9 combines with J gene TRBJ2-1; TRBD2 aligns across 7 bases. The CDR3 is made up of 15 amino acids. In germline, CDR1 is SEHNR, CDR2 FQNEAQ (reference sequence). With 3 bases clipped from V and 6 bases from J, the junction kept 8 bases outside the gene matches. CDR3: CASSLAAGVGNEQFF. The CDR3, as DNA: TGTGCCAGCAGCTTGGCGGCGGGAGTCGGCAATGAGCAGTTCTTC.

The chain has TRBV5-1 and TRBJ2-5, with 7 bases matching TRBD1. Germline CDR1 is SGHRS and CDR2 is YFSETQ. V lost 0 bases and J lost 5; bases outside the gene matches: 13. CDR3 length equals 17 residues. CDR3 coding DNA: TGCGCCAGCAGCTTGGCGGCCCTTGACAGGGAGCGGGAGACCCAGTACTTC. Its protein product is CASSLAALDRERETQYF.

V usage is TRBV4-3 and J usage is TRBJ2-6; D unresolved. Looked up from germline, CDR1 is LGHNA and CDR2 is YSLEER. Trimming removed 4 bases from V and 0 bases from J, with 7 bases in between. The CDR3 runs 15 residues. The CDR3 sequence is CASSPQNSGANVLTF. The CDR3 nucleotides read TGCGCCAGCAGCCCACAGAACTCTGGGGCCAACGTCCTGACTTTC.

The genes are TRBV29-1 and TRBJ2-1; a possible D gene is TRBD2 (5 bases). Per the germline V gene, CDR1 is SQVTM and CDR2 is ANQGSEA. CDR3 size: 13 residues. CDR3 sequence reads: CRAGTSGPNEQFF. The CDR3 nucleotides are TGCAGGGCCGGCACCAGCGGTCCAAATGAGCAGTTCTTC.

This chain links TRBV11-2 with TRBJ2-3, with TRBD1 matching over 11 bases. Unmatched junction bases numbered 2, after V lost 5 bases and J lost 4 bases. This CDR3 is built from 14 residues. Germline assignment: CDR1 SGHAT and CDR2 FQNNGV. CDR3 sequence reads: CASSRTGGADTQYF. The CDR3 DNA follows: TGTGCCAGCAGCCGGACAGGGGGCGCAGATACGCAGTATTTT.

The chain couples TRBV27 to TRBJ1-1, with 8 bases fitting TRBD1. The V and J ends lost 4 bases and 4 bases, in that order; junction bases with no gene match: 5. From germline, CDR1 is MNHEY and CDR2 SMNVEV (reference sequence). CDR3 length: 14 residues. The CDR3, as DNA: TGTGCCAGCAGTTGGACAGGGTGGTCCACTGAAGCTTTCTTT. This translates into CASSWTGWSTEAFF.

V and J are TRBV28 and TRBJ1-5; D possibly corresponds to TRBD1 (6 bases). Germline V gene data show CDR1 as MDHEN and CDR2 as SYDVKM. V lost 5 bases, J lost 4 bases, and 12 bases lay in between. The CDR3 sequence is 14 residues long. CDR3: CASSRTVQNQPQHF. CDR3 bases: TGTGCCAGCAGTCGGACAGTACAAAATCAGCCCCAGCATTTT.

The rearrangement joins TRBV30 to TRBJ1-2; 10 bases align to TRBD1. The V and J ends lost 2 bases and 7 bases, in that order; junction bases with no gene match: 7. Germline lookup yields CDR1 GTSNPN and CDR2 SVGIG (reference sequence). The CDR3 length is 14 residues. Here the CDR3 DNA reads TGTGCCTGGAGTCCACGCCGGGACAGGGGTGGCTACACCTTC. Amino acids: CAWSPRRDRGGYTF.

The chain employs TRBV2 and TRBJ1-2; TRBD1 matches 11 bases. The CDR3 totals 15 residues. Germline trimming cut 6 bases from V and 2 bases from J; bases unmatched to any gene: 5. CDR1 SNHLY and CDR2 FYNNEI come from the germline V gene. The CDR3 DNA reads TGTGCCAGCAGGTCTGGGACAGGGGGGAACTATGGCTACACCTTC. Encoded protein: CASRSGTGGNYGYTF.

Comment on this clone: Other DNA sequences from this sample encode an identical CDR3 as well. The chain links TRBV5-1 to TRBJ2-5, with 7 bases fitting TRBD2. V lost 4 bases to trimming and J lost 3 bases; unmatched junction nucleotides: 9. Germline CDR1 is SGHRS and CDR2 is YFSETQ. The CDR3 totals 15 residues. In nucleotides, the CDR3 is TGCGCCAGCAGCCGAGGGGCTAGCGGAAAAGAGACCCAGTACTTC. As protein: CASSRGASGKETQYF. The complete variable domain, with remaining parts taken from reference TRBV5-1 and TRBJ2-5, reads KAGVTQTPRYLIKTRGQQVTLSCSPISGHRSVSWYQQTPGQGLQFLFEYFSETQRNKGNFPGRFSGRQFSNSRSEMNVSTLELGDSALYLCASSRGASGKETQYFGPGTRLLVL.

The V and J genes are TRBV9 and TRBJ2-7; 10 bases are a match to TRBD1. Per the germline V gene, CDR1 is SGDLS and CDR2 is YYNGEE. V was pared by 1 base and J by 7 bases, with 8 bases of the junction left unmatched. This CDR3 is 15 amino acids long. CDR3 coding DNA: TGTGCCAGCAGCGTAAGGGGACAGGGGTCGGGGGAGCAGTACTTC. Amino acids: CASSVRGQGSGEQYF.

This clone has a single count. V is TRBV5-1 and J is TRBJ2-7, with TRBD1 identical over 9 bases. V trimming: 4 bases; J trimming: 2 bases; junction bases outside the gene matches: 4. The CDR3 runs 14 residues. The germline CDR1 and CDR2 sequences are SGHRS and YFSETQ. The CDR3 reads CASSRGTGTYEQYF. The CDR3 DNA reads TGCGCCAGCAGCCGCGGGACAGGGACCTACGAGCAGTACTTC.

The chain combines TRBV9 with TRBJ2-3; 7 positions match TRBD1. The CDR3 is made up of 13 amino acids. V dropped 7 bases and J dropped 2; count of bases not matched to a gene: 4. The germline V gene encodes CDR1 SGDLS and CDR2 YYNGEE. The CDR3 DNA is TGTGCCAGCGGGGACAGACCCACAGATACGCAGTATTTT. The encoded protein is CASGDRPTDTQYF.

The genes are TRBV15 and TRBJ1-1; D possibly corresponds to TRBD1 (6 bases). The CDR3 runs to 17 residues. Per the germline V gene, CDR1 is LNHNV and CDR2 is YYDKDF (reference sequence). Trimming removed 5 bases at V and 0 bases at J, with 19 bases between. As DNA, the CDR3 is TGTGCCACCAGCGTTCGAAGACAGGCGCCCATGAACACTGAAGCTTTCTTT. This gives the protein CATSVRRQAPMNTEAFF.

This chain links TRBV27 with TRBJ1-3; TRBD1 matches at 8 bases. Germline CDR1 reads MNHEY; CDR2 reads SMNVEV (reference sequence). The CDR3 length is 16 residues. J lost 5 bases, V lost 8 bases, and 14 bases had no gene match. The CDR3 DNA reads as TGTGCCAGCGGCTCCCATGGACAGGGTGTTCGAAACACCATATATTTT. Translating gives CASGSHGQGVRNTIYF.

The J gene is TRBJ2-2, the V gene TRBV5-1; 11 nucleotides agree with TRBD1. This CDR3 has 19 amino acids. J lost 2 bases, V lost 4 bases, and 13 bases had no gene match. The V gene's germline CDR1 is SGHRS and CDR2 YFSETQ. The chain's CDR3 is CASSEKGQGVLSNTGELFF. CDR3 in DNA: TGCGCCAGCAGCGAAAAGGGACAGGGGGTCCTATCAAACACCGGGGAGCTGTTTTTT.

This clone was seen just once. The J gene is TRBJ2-1, the V gene TRBV7-9; 8 bases are a match to TRBD1. Germline loops: CDR1 SEHNR, CDR2 FQNEAQ (reference sequence). CDR3 length: 14 residues. After removal of 7 bases from V and 9 bases from J, the junction contained 11 bases not matched to a gene. The CDR3: CASTPLDRAAEQFF. The CDR3 DNA sequence: TGTGCCAGCACACCTCTGGACAGGGCGGCTGAGCAGTTCTTC.

V and J are TRBV11-2 and TRBJ2-1; D is ambiguous. The V and J ends lost 6 bases and 9 bases respectively, with 18 bases between them. This CDR3 has 14 residues. Germline CDR1 SGHAT, CDR2 FQNNGV. CDR3 protein: CASSPHGPIGEQFF. CDR3 sequence (DNA): TGTGCCAGCAGTCCCCATGGGCCCATTGGTGAGCAGTTCTTC. The full variable domain, in which reference TRBV11-2 and TRBJ2-1 provide the parts outside the CDR3, is EAGVAQSPRYKIIEKRQSVAFWCNPISGHATLYWYQQILGQGPKLLIQFQNNGVVDDSQLPKDRFSAERLKGVDSTLKIQPAKLEDSAVYLCASSPHGPIGEQFFGPGTRLTVL.

V is TRBV5-4 and J is TRBJ2-1, with D perhaps TRBD2 (6 bases). CDR1 is SGHNT, CDR2 YYREEE, per germline (reference sequence). V was clipped by 4 bases and J by 9 bases, with 11 bases between them. The CDR3 is 12 residues long. The CDR3 region is CASSQGSGEQFF. The DNA of the CDR3 is TGTGCCAGCAGCCAAGGTAGCGGTGAGCAGTTCTTC.

The gene calls are TRBV6-2 or TRBV6-3 and TRBJ1-5; D is undetermined. The germline CDR1 and CDR2 sequences are MNHEY and SVGEGT. V gave up 0 bases and J gave up 4 bases, with 7 bases separating them. The CDR3 contains 14 residues. The CDR3 DNA reads as TGTGCCAGCAGTTACTCCCCCAGAAATCAGCCCCAGCATTTT. It yields the protein CASSYSPRNQPQHF.